The rows below give T cell receptor beta chains drawn from one sample of a study of low-dose radiotherapy and immunotherapy resistance in tumors. TCRdb itself ran the reads through MiXCR, one entry per CDR3 protein. The top ten hold under 7.5% of the sample, which has around 90,000 distinct CDR3 sequences, 18% seen once. This specimen consisted of PBMCs, obtained before treatment. The receptors were gathered from a male donor with prostate cancer. Both conserved end residues are part of each CDR3. A D gene is named only where the DNA matches it firmly. Clone size, where shown, is once, few, many, or a class for clones that have expanded.

D: NA
V: TRBV3-1
size: many
length: 16
J: TRBJ1-1
DNA: TGTGCCAGCAGCGAATACAGGAGATTGGCGAACACTGAAGCTTTCTTT
CDR3: CASSEYRRLANTEAFF

D: TRBD1
V: TRBV6-5
size: many
length: 18
J: TRBJ1-6
DNA: TGTGCCAGCAGTTACGTCCCCCCGGCGAGACAGGGTAATTCACCCCTCCACTTT
CDR3: CASSYVPPARQGNSPLHF

D: NA
V: TRBV27
size: NA
length: 17
J: TRBJ2-7
DNA: TGTGCCAGCAGTTTAGGATGGGGGCGGGGCGGCTCCTACGAGCAGTACTTC
CDR3: CASSLGWGRGGSYEQYF

D: TRBD1
V: TRBV10-3
size: many
length: 14
J: TRBJ2-3
DNA: TGTGCCAACGGAGAGGGACAGCTCACAGATACGCAGTATTTT
CDR3: CANGEGQLTDTQYF

D: NA
V: TRBV19
size: NA
length: 13
J: TRBJ1-2
DNA: TGTGCCAGTAGGCCCAGTCCCTGGGACGGCTACACCTTC
CDR3: CASRPSPWDGYTF

D: NA
V: TRBV28
size: many
length: 11
J: TRBJ1-2
DNA: TGTGCCAGCAGTTCGTCCGGTGGCTACACCTTC
CDR3: CASSSSGGYTF

D: TRBD2
V: TRBV2
size: many
length: 18
J: TRBJ2-3
DNA: TGTGCCAGCAGCCCCACAAAGACTAGCGGGGGTAACACAGATACGCAGTATTTT
CDR3: CASSPTKTSGGNTDTQYF

D: NA
V: TRBV6-5
size: many
length: 12
J: TRBJ1-5
DNA: TGTGCCAGCAGCACCAGCCATCAGCCCCAGCATTTT
CDR3: CASSTSHQPQHF

D: TRBD2
V: TRBV11-1
size: many
length: 21
J: TRBJ2-5
DNA: TGTGCCAGCAGCTTAGCTCCGACTAGCGGGAGGGATTTTGGGTACCAAGAGACCCAGTACTTC
CDR3: CASSLAPTSGRDFGYQETQYF

D: NA
V: TRBV7-2
size: many
length: 14
J: TRBJ1-2
DNA: TGTGCCAGCAGCTTAGACTGGGACAACCGAGCCTACACCTTC
CDR3: CASSLDWDNRAYTF

D: NA
V: TRBV14
size: many
length: 13
J: TRBJ2-7
DNA: TGTGCCAGCAGCCGATGGACAGCCTACGAGCAGTACTTC
CDR3: CASSRWTAYEQYF

D: NA
V: TRBV6-4
size: NA
length: 16
J: TRBJ2-2
DNA: NA
CDR3: CASSENSTGHRGAVFF

D: NA
V: TRBV20-1
size: many
length: 14
J: TRBJ2-5
DNA: TGCAGTGCTAGAGATTGGGCGACATTAGAGACCCAGTACTTC
CDR3: CSARDWATLETQYF

D: TRBD2
V: TRBV27
size: NA
length: 12
J: TRBJ2-5
DNA: TGTGCCAGCAGTCCAGCGGGGGGGACCCAGTACTTC
CDR3: CASSPAGGTQYF

D: NA
V: TRBV6-6
size: many
length: 14
J: TRBJ2-1
DNA: TGTGCCAGCAGGGTACTCTCCGGTAATGACGAGCAGTTCTTC
CDR3: CASRVLSGNDEQFF

D: TRBD2
V: TRBV6-2/TRBV6-3
size: many
length: 15
J: TRBJ2-7
DNA: TGTGCCAGCAGTGAGTCGGGGCGGGGGACCTACGAGCAGTACTTC
CDR3: CASSESGRGTYEQYF

D: TRBD1
V: TRBV5-1
size: many
length: 15
J: TRBJ2-2
DNA: TGCGCCAGCAGCTTGGACAGGGGTTTCACCGGGGAGCTGTTTTTT
CDR3: CASSLDRGFTGELFF

D: NA
V: TRBV5-4
size: many
length: 15
J: TRBJ1-1
DNA: TGTGCCAGCAGTTCTGATCAGGGTTTAGACACTGAAGCTTTCTTT
CDR3: CASSSDQGLDTEAFF

D: NA
V: TRBV6-5
size: NA
length: 14
J: TRBJ1-6
DNA: TGTGCCAGCAGTTACTCGACAGACAATTCACCCCTCCACTTT
CDR3: CASSYSTDNSPLHF

D: TRBD1
V: TRBV11-2
size: many
length: 15
J: TRBJ1-1
DNA: TGTGCCAGCAGACCCCGGACAGGGGGCATCACTGAAGCTTTCTTT
CDR3: CASRPRTGGITEAFF

D: TRBD2
V: TRBV12-3/TRBV12-4
size: NA
length: 16
J: TRBJ2-7
DNA: TGTGCCAGCAGCCTGACGACTAGCGGGGGGGCCTACGAGCAGTACTTC
CDR3: CASSLTTSGGAYEQYF

D: NA
V: TRBV6-1
size: many
length: 15
J: TRBJ1-5
DNA: TGTGCCAGCAGTGAAGGTAGATGGGTCAATCAGCCCCAGCATTTT
CDR3: CASSEGRWVNQPQHF

D: NA
V: TRBV19
size: NA
length: 13
J: TRBJ2-5
DNA: TGTGCCAGTAACCCGGACAGCCAAGAGACCCAGTACTTC
CDR3: CASNPDSQETQYF

D: TRBD2
V: TRBV6-5
size: many
length: 18
J: TRBJ2-2
DNA: TGTGCCAGCATCCGACTAGCGGGAGGGCCCTCGGGCACCGGGGAGCTGTTTTTT
CDR3: CASIRLAGGPSGTGELFF

D: TRBD2
V: TRBV5-1
size: NA
length: 14
J: TRBJ2-7
DNA: TGCGCCAGCAGCAAACGGACTAGCCAAAACGAGCAGTACTTC
CDR3: CASSKRTSQNEQYF

D: NA
V: TRBV7-2
size: many
length: 15
J: TRBJ1-6
DNA: TGTGCCAGCAGCTTAAGTCAGGGAGTTAATTCACCCCTCCACTTT
CDR3: CASSLSQGVNSPLHF

D: TRBD2
V: TRBV5-1
size: few
length: 16
J: TRBJ2-2
DNA: TGCGCCAGCAGCTTCGGGACTAGCGCTTCCACCGGGGAGCTGTTTTTT
CDR3: CASSFGTSASTGELFF

D: NA
V: TRBV7-2
size: many
length: 13
J: TRBJ1-5
DNA: TGTGCCAGCAGCTTGATGGGCAATCAGCCCCAGCATTTT
CDR3: CASSLMGNQPQHF

D: TRBD2
V: TRBV3-1
size: many
length: 18
J: TRBJ2-3
DNA: TGTGCCAGCAGCCCCTTGGAGCGGGGGACTTCTTATACAGATACGCAGTATTTT
CDR3: CASSPLERGTSYTDTQYF

D: TRBD2
V: TRBV11-2
size: many
length: 17
J: TRBJ2-5
DNA: TGTGCCAGCAGCTTAGTCGACCCAGCGGGGGTACAAGAGACCCAGTACTTC
CDR3: CASSLVDPAGVQETQYF

D: NA
V: TRBV6-5
size: many
length: 14
J: TRBJ1-6
DNA: TGTGCCAGCAGTGAAAACAGACAACTTTCACCCCTCCACTTT
CDR3: CASSENRQLSPLHF

D: NA
V: TRBV3-1
size: many
length: 13
J: TRBJ2-5
DNA: TGTGCCAGCAGCCAAGGGCTAGTAGAGACCCAGTACTTC
CDR3: CASSQGLVETQYF

D: NA
V: TRBV2
size: NA
length: 13
J: TRBJ2-5
DNA: TGTGCCAGCAGTTTTGAATACCAAGAGACCCAGTACTTC
CDR3: CASSFEYQETQYF

D: NA
V: TRBV21-1
size: many
length: 15
J: TRBJ2-7
DNA: TGTGCCAGCAGCCGGACAGCACTACGGTGTAGCGAGCAGTACTTC
CDR3: CASSRTALRCSEQYF

D: NA
V: TRBV5-1
size: many
length: 13
J: TRBJ2-3
DNA: TGCGCCAGCAGCTTGGACCAGGGGGATACGCAGTATTTT
CDR3: CASSLDQGDTQYF

D: NA
V: TRBV6-5
size: many
length: 15
J: TRBJ2-2
DNA: TGTGCCAGCCGAGCGGGTGATAGGGATGCCGGGGAGCTGTTTTTT
CDR3: CASRAGDRDAGELFF

D: NA
V: TRBV7-3
size: many
length: 15
J: TRBJ2-5
DNA: TGTGCCAGCAGCTTAACTTCTGGGGTATCAGAGACCCAGTACTTC
CDR3: CASSLTSGVSETQYF

D: TRBD1
V: TRBV29-1
size: NA
length: 15
J: TRBJ2-2
DNA: TGCAGCTTTCGGACCGGGACAGCGAACACCGGGGAGCTGTTTTTT
CDR3: CSFRTGTANTGELFF

D: TRBD1
V: TRBV18
size: many
length: 16
J: TRBJ1-2
DNA: TGTGCCAGCTCAGCGGACAGGGGGCCGGATAACTATGGCTACACCTTC
CDR3: CASSADRGPDNYGYTF

D: NA
V: TRBV5-5
size: many
length: 14
J: TRBJ2-7
DNA: TGTGCCAGCAGCTTTGCCCACCAGGATTCTGGGCAGTACTTC
CDR3: CASSFAHQDSGQYF

D: NA
V: TRBV5-4
size: many
length: 13
J: TRBJ2-2
DNA: TGTGCCAGCAGCACCCGAAACACCGGGGAGCTGTTTTTT
CDR3: CASSTRNTGELFF

D: NA
V: TRBV29-1
size: NA
length: 16
J: TRBJ2-1
DNA: TGCAGCGTTCCCCCCCCTCAGAACAGAATAGGTAATGAGCAGTTCTTC
CDR3: CSVPPPQNRIGNEQFF

D: NA
V: TRBV4-2
size: many
length: 13
J: TRBJ2-5
DNA: TGTGCCAGCAGCCAAGGGTTCCAAGAGACCCAGTACTTC
CDR3: CASSQGFQETQYF

D: TRBD2
V: TRBV5-6
size: NA
length: 16
J: TRBJ2-1
DNA: TGTGCCAGCAGCTTGGGGGGCGGGAGGGCCGGAAATGAGCAGTTCTTC
CDR3: CASSLGGGRAGNEQFF

D: NA
V: TRBV5-1
size: many
length: 13
J: TRBJ2-5
DNA: TGCGCCAGCAGCTTGGCCACTCAAGAGACCCAGTACTTC
CDR3: CASSLATQETQYF

D: TRBD1
V: TRBV28
size: many
length: 19
J: TRBJ2-2
DNA: TGTGCCAGCACCAAGTTGGGACAGGGGGTCTATAGATTTTCCGGGGAGCTGTTTTTT
CDR3: CASTKLGQGVYRFSGELFF

D: NA
V: TRBV20-1
size: NA
length: 17
J: TRBJ1-5
DNA: TGCAGTGCTCCCAGGGGAGGGGTTCGTGTCAGCAATCAGCCCCAGCATTTT
CDR3: CSAPRGGVRVSNQPQHF

D: TRBD1
V: TRBV6-2/TRBV6-3
size: medium-sized
length: 13
J: TRBJ2-7
DNA: TGTGCCAGCAGCACAGGGGGCGGATACGAGCAGTACTTC
CDR3: CASSTGGGYEQYF

D: NA
V: TRBV12-3/TRBV12-4
size: many
length: 12
J: TRBJ1-6
DNA: TGTGCCAGCAGTTTAAGTGTTTCACCCCTCCACTTT
CDR3: CASSLSVSPLHF

D: TRBD1
V: TRBV5-1
size: many
length: 16
J: TRBJ1-1
DNA: TGCGCCAGCAGCTGGGGACAGGGGGCTTTGGGCACTGAAGCTTTCTTT
CDR3: CASSWGQGALGTEAFF

D: TRBD2
V: TRBV9
size: NA
length: 16
J: TRBJ2-1
DNA: TGTGCCAGCAGCCCCCTAGCGGGGGGGCCTCGCAATGAGCAGTTCTTC
CDR3: CASSPLAGGPRNEQFF

D: NA
V: TRBV19
size: many
length: 14
J: TRBJ2-7
DNA: TGTGCCAGTAGTATAAGTCTGGTAAGCTACGAGCAGTACTTC
CDR3: CASSISLVSYEQYF

D: NA
V: TRBV10-3
size: many
length: 17
J: TRBJ2-7
DNA: TGTGCCATCAGTGAGTCGATCGGCCGGCCGGATTCCTACGAGCAGTACTTC
CDR3: CAISESIGRPDSYEQYF

D: NA
V: TRBV21-1
size: NA
length: 15
J: TRBJ1-4
DNA: TGTGCCAGCAGCTCAACGGGACGGGAGAATGAAAAACTGTTTTTT
CDR3: CASSSTGRENEKLFF

D: TRBD1
V: TRBV5-1
size: many
length: 14
J: TRBJ2-7
DNA: TGCGCCACTAAAGCAGGGACAGGGGGCTACGAGCAGTACTTC
CDR3: CATKAGTGGYEQYF

D: TRBD1
V: TRBV7-9
size: many
length: 15
J: TRBJ2-5
DNA: TGTGCCAGCAGCCCGAGGACAGGCGCATTGGAGACCCAGTACTTC
CDR3: CASSPRTGALETQYF

D: NA
V: TRBV5-1
size: many
length: 13
J: TRBJ1-1
DNA: TGCGCCAGCAGCTTAAAACCGGGCACTGAAGCTTTCTTT
CDR3: CASSLKPGTEAFF

D: NA
V: TRBV20-1
size: many
length: 17
J: TRBJ1-2
DNA: TGCAGTGCTAGAGAGTCAGGAAGGTCAGGGATTAACTATGGCTACACCTTC
CDR3: CSARESGRSGINYGYTF

D: NA
V: TRBV19
size: many
length: 11
J: TRBJ2-2
DNA: TGTGCCAGTAGTATTTCCGGGGAGCTGTTTTTT
CDR3: CASSISGELFF

D: NA
V: TRBV28
size: many
length: 17
J: TRBJ1-2
DNA: TGTGCCAGCAGCACATTCGGGACTCACATAGCTAACTATGGCTACACCTTC
CDR3: CASSTFGTHIANYGYTF